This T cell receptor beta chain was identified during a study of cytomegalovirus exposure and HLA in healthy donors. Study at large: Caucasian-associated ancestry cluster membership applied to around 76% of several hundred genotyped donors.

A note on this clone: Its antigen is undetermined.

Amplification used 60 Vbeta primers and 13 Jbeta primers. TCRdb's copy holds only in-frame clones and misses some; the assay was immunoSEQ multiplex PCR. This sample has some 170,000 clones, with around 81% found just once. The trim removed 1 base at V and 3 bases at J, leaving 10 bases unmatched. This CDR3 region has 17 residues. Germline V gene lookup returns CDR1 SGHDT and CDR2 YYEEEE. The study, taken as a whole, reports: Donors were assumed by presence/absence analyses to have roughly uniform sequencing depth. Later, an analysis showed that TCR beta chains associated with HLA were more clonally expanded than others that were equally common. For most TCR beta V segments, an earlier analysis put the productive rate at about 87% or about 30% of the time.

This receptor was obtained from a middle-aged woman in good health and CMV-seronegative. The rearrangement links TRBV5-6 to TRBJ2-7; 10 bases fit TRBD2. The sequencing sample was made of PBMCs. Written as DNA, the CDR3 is TGTGCCAGCAGCTTGTGGAGCGGGGGGGTGGCCCGCTACGAGCAGTACTTC. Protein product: CASSLWSGGVARYEQYF.